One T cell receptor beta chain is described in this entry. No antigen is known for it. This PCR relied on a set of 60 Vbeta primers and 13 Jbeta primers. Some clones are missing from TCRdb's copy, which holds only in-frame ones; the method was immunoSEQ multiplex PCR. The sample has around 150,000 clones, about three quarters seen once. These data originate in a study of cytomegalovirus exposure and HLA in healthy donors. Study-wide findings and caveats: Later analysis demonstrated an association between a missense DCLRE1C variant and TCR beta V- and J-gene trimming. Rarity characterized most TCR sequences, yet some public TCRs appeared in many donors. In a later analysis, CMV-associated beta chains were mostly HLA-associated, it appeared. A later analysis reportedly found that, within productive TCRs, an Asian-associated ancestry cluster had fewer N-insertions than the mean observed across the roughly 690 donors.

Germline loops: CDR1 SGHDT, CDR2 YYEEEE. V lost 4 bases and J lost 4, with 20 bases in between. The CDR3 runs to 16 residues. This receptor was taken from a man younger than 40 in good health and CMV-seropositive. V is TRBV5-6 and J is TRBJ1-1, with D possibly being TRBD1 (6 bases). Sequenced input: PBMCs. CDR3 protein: CASSPRGGDGVTEAFF. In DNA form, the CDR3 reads TGTGCCAGCAGCCCACGAGGGGGGGACGGGGTCACTGAAGCTTTCTTT.